The 27 T cell receptor beta chains reported below all come from one sample, sequenced in a study of CD8 T cells in ankylosing spondylitis. A single record per CDR3 protein comes from TCRdb applying MiXCR to the 5' RACE reads. The sample records about 250,000 distinct CDR3 sequences, 18% being singletons. Sequenced input: blood, either unsorted or a sorted T cell fraction (not recorded which). The receptors derive from a male donor with ankylosing spondylitis or in good health (not recorded which).

There are a few counts of this clonotype. The rearrangement links TRBV20-1 to TRBJ2-2; D might be TRBD1 (6 bases). V lost 1 base and J 4 bases, leaving 13 bases between the germline ends. The CDR3 has 15 amino acids. Germline values: CDR1 DFQATT, CDR2 SNEGSKA (reference sequence). This CDR3 is CSARVGRGGTGELFF. In nucleotides, the CDR3 is TGCAGTGCTAGAGTGGGGCGAGGGGGCACCGGGGAGCTGTTTTTT.

CDR3: CATSDLGHRVGVGTEAFF. DNA of the CDR3: TGTGCCACCAGTGATTTGGGGCACAGGGTTGGGGTAGGCACTGAAGCTTTCTTT. The chain couples TRBV24-1 to TRBJ1-1; D is perhaps TRBD1 (6 bases). This CDR3 is built from 18 residues. V was trimmed by 0 bases and J by 4 bases, leaving 20 bases between them. Per the germline V gene, CDR1 is KGHDR and CDR2 is SFDVKD.

This clonotype was seen more than once but under ten times. The chain carries TRBV27 and TRBJ2-3; 8 bases line up with TRBD2. V lost 6 bases and J lost 0; bases outside the gene matches: 5. Germline assignment: CDR1 MNHEY and CDR2 SMNVEV (reference sequence). The CDR3 runs 15 residues. In nucleotides, the CDR3 is TGTGCCAGCAGAGGAGCGGGAGTCAGCACAGATACGCAGTATTTT. It yields the protein CASRGAGVSTDTQYF.

The J gene is TRBJ2-7, the V gene TRBV20-1, with 9 bases identical to TRBD2. The CDR3 is 14 residues long. Germline V gene sequence: CDR1 DFQATT, CDR2 SNEGSKA (reference sequence). V lost 5 bases, J lost 0 bases, and 5 bases stayed unmatched. As DNA, the CDR3 is TGCAGTGCTTTTAGCGGGGGAACCTCCTACGAGCAGTACTTC. It yields the protein CSAFSGGTSYEQYF.

The CDR3 DNA sequence: TGCGCCAGCAGCGTTTGGACAGCTCCAAATTCACCCCTCCACTTT. Amino acid sequence: CASSVWTAPNSPLHF. This chain links TRBV5-1 with TRBJ1-6, with D perhaps TRBD1 (6 bases). V was trimmed by 4 bases and J by 7 bases, leaving 15 bases between them. The germline V gene encodes CDR1 SGHRS and CDR2 YFSETQ. CDR3 length: 15 residues.

In its sample, this clonotype was seen many times. This rearrangement joins TRBV15 to TRBJ1-6; no clear D gene. Trimming removed 3 bases at V and 7 bases at J, with 4 bases between. Germline V CDR1 and CDR2: LNHNV, YYDKDF (reference sequence). This CDR3 is 12 amino acids long. The CDR3 DNA is TGTGCCACCAGCAGTGAGAATTCACCCCTCCACTTT. Protein sequence: CATSSENSPLHF.

There are a few counts of this clonotype. The V and J genes are TRBV7-3 and TRBJ2-3; no definite D call. Germline V lookup: CDR1 SGHTA, CDR2 FQGTGA. The CDR3 loop spans 15 amino acids. V lost 2 bases and J lost 0, with 9 bases in between. This chain's CDR3 is CASSLHLESTDTQYF. In DNA form, the CDR3 reads TGTGCCAGCAGCTTACACCTGGAGAGCACAGATACGCAGTATTTT.

At least ten counts were recorded for this clonotype. This chain uses TRBV5-1 with TRBJ2-1, with D maybe TRBD2 (5 bases). Trimming took 3 bases from V and 3 from J, leaving 13 bases between them. This CDR3 is 15 amino acids long. In germline, CDR1 is SGHRS, CDR2 YFSETQ. The CDR3 protein is CASSSGGSDYNEQFF. The CDR3 DNA reads TGCGCCAGCAGCTCTGGCGGGTCAGACTACAATGAGCAGTTCTTC.

This clonotype was seen many times. The rearrangement uses TRBV11-2 and TRBJ2-5, with TRBD1 identical over 8 bases. The CDR3 loop spans 15 amino acids. Germline V gene sequence: CDR1 SGHAT, CDR2 FQNNGV. Trimming removed 3 bases from V and 4 bases from J; junction bases left unmatched: 7. Here the CDR3 reads CASSLPQGAGETQYF. For the CDR3, the DNA is TGTGCCAGCAGCTTGCCCCAGGGGGCCGGAGAGACCCAGTACTTC.

This chain uses TRBV9 with TRBJ2-5; D gene uncertain. Trimming left V 1 base short and J 5 bases short, with 9 bases between. The length of the CDR3 is 13 residues. The V gene's germline CDR1 is SGDLS and CDR2 YYNGEE. The CDR3 sequence: CASSVWQGETQYF. CDR3 DNA sequence: TGTGCCAGCAGCGTATGGCAAGGGGAGACCCAGTACTTC.

The chain recombines TRBV7-9 with TRBJ2-7; D unclear. Trimming stripped 1 base from V and 4 bases from J, with 17 bases between. This CDR3 comprises 16 residues. CDR1 is SEHNR, CDR2 FQNEAQ, per germline (reference sequence). The DNA of the CDR3 is TGTGCCAGCAGCTTAGGAAGCCTCTCGGGTCAATACGAGCAGTACTTC. Protein: CASSLGSLSGQYEQYF.

This clonotype has at least ten counts. The chain uses TRBV20-1 and TRBJ1-2; D is possibly TRBD1 (5 bases). The ends were cut back, 0 bases at V and 4 bases at J, with 21 bases in the middle. Germline V gives CDR1 DFQATT, CDR2 SNEGSKA (reference sequence). The CDR3 is 17 residues long. CDR3 sequence (DNA): TGCAGTGCTAGAGATATCGAGACAGTCCCTTTACCCTATGGCTACACCTTC. It yields the protein CSARDIETVPLPYGYTF.

This clonotype came up many times. A read error may produce the germline difference seen at one junction end. This chain connects TRBV20-1 to TRBJ1-4, with D perhaps TRBD1 (5 bases). This CDR3 is built from 14 residues. Germline V gene lookup returns CDR1 DFQATT and CDR2 SNEGSKA (reference sequence). CDR3 DNA: TGCAGTGCCAGAGCCGGGGGGGAGGTTGAAAAACTGTTTTTT. Translation: CSARAGGEVEKLFF.

J is TRBJ2-5 and V is TRBV12-3 or TRBV12-4, with D tentatively TRBD1 (5 bases). CDR3 length: 12 amino acids. V lost 6 bases and J 2 bases, leaving 7 bases between the germline ends. CDR3 protein: CASRRQQETQYF. The CDR3 DNA reads as TGTGCCAGCAGAAGACAGCAAGAGACCCAGTACTTC.

The V gene is TRBV20-1, the J gene TRBJ2-1; a possible D gene is TRBD1 (5 bases). This CDR3 comprises 17 residues. The V end was cut by 6 bases, the J end by 3 bases, with 24 bases between. Looked up from germline, CDR1 is DFQATT and CDR2 is SNEGSKA (reference sequence). CDR3: CSAGEGVPENFYNEQFF. Written as DNA, the CDR3 is TGCAGTGCAGGGGAAGGGGTTCCCGAAAATTTCTACAATGAGCAGTTCTTC.

The chain uses TRBV3-1 and TRBJ2-7; 13 bases agree with TRBD2. Germline CDR1 and CDR2: LGHDT and YNNKEL (reference sequence). J gave up 4 bases and V 3 bases, and 6 bases lay outside the gene matches. CDR3 length equals 16 residues. The CDR3 region is CASSHGLAGVTYEQYF. The CDR3 region has the DNA TGTGCCAGCAGCCACGGACTAGCGGGAGTCACATACGAGCAGTACTTC.

The CDR3 DNA is TGTGCCAGCAGCCAACACGAAACAGGGGACTACGAGCAGTACTTC. This encodes CASSQHETGDYEQYF. The chain couples TRBV12-3 or TRBV12-4 to TRBJ2-7, with 7 bases matching TRBD1. This CDR3 has 15 amino acids. Unmatched junction bases numbered 11, after V lost 6 bases and J lost 3 bases.

The chain is built from TRBV20-1 and TRBJ2-5; 9 bases are a match to TRBD2. J lost 1 base, V lost 2 bases, and 8 bases had no gene match. The CDR3 consists of 16 residues. The germline V gene encodes CDR1 DFQATT and CDR2 SNEGSKA (reference sequence). The DNA of the CDR3 is TGCAGTGCTAGACCCCTTGGCGGGAGGGTCCAAGAGACCCAGTACTTC. Translation: CSARPLGGRVQETQYF.

V gene TRBV5-1 combines with J gene TRBJ2-7; D is uncertain. Per germline, CDR1 SGHRS and CDR2 YFSETQ. The CDR3 is made up of 14 amino acids. With 6 bases removed from V and 4 bases from J, the gap between germline ends came to 17 bases. CDR3 sequence (DNA): TGCGCCAGCACGTTTGAGGACCGAAGATACGAGCAGTACTTC. Encoded protein: CASTFEDRRYEQYF.

The chain is built from TRBV5-6 and TRBJ2-7; a possible D gene is TRBD1 (5 bases). The V and J ends lost 4 bases and 3 bases respectively, with 14 bases between them. The CDR3 extends over 14 amino acids. The germline V gene encodes CDR1 SGHDT and CDR2 YYEEEE. The CDR3 region has the DNA TGTGCCAGCAGCGCTACGGACAAAATCTACGAGCAGTACTTC. Protein product: CASSATDKIYEQYF. The complete variable domain, with remaining parts taken from reference TRBV5-6 and TRBJ2-7, reads DAGVTQSPTHLIKTRGQQVTLRCSPKSGHDTVSWYQQALGQGPQFIFQYYEEEERQRGNFPDRFSGHQFPNYSSELNVNALLLGDSALYLCASSATDKIYEQYFGPGTRLTVT.

This clonotype has more than one count but fewer than ten. The chain combines TRBV6-2 or TRBV6-3 with TRBJ2-6; 9 bases are a match to TRBD1. This CDR3 region has 16 residues. After removal of 6 bases from V and 3 bases from J, the junction contained 6 bases not matched to a gene. Germline loops: CDR1 MNHEY, CDR2 SVGEGT. The CDR3 sequence is CASSLDRGNGANVLTF. CDR3 bases: TGTGCCAGCAGCCTCGACAGGGGGAATGGGGCCAACGTCCTGACTTTC.

A few counts support this clonotype. The chain links TRBV11-2 to TRBJ1-2, with TRBD1 identical over 9 bases. CDR1 is SGHAT, CDR2 FQNNGV, per germline. The J segment lost 8 bases and the V segment lost 2 bases, leaving 9 bases of the junction unmatched. The CDR3 loop spans 15 amino acids. The CDR3 loop is CASSLWTGDPSGYTF. The CDR3 coding sequence is TGTGCCAGCAGCTTATGGACAGGGGACCCTTCGGGCTACACCTTC.

The table lists this clonotype with a count of one. This chain connects TRBV29-1 to TRBJ2-6; tentative D call: TRBD1 (6 bases). Trimming took off 0 bases at V and 2 bases at J, with 8 bases between the two ends. Germline CDR1 is SQVTM and CDR2 is ANQGSEA. This CDR3 spans 15 amino acids. The CDR3 nucleotides read TGCAGCGTTGAAGAAGACAGGACTGGGGCCAACGTCCTGACTTTC. Residues: CSVEEDRTGANVLTF.

The chain carries TRBV2 and TRBJ2-3; 10 nucleotides agree with TRBD2. The CDR3 runs 14 residues. The V segment lost 6 bases and the J segment 0 bases; nucleotides outside the gene matches: 0. CDR1 and CDR2 from the germline V gene are SNHLY and FYNNEI. CDR3 residues: CASRGLASTDTQYF. The CDR3 DNA is TGTGCCAGCAGGGGACTAGCGAGCACAGATACGCAGTATTTT. Drawing the rest from reference TRBV2 and TRBJ2-3, the complete variable domain is EPEVTQTPSHQVTQMGQEVILRCVPISNHLYFYWYRQILGQKVEFLVSFYNNEISEKSEIFDDQFSVERPDGSNFTLKIRSTKLEDSAMYFCASRGLASTDTQYFGPGTRLTVL.

This clonotype has more than one count but fewer than ten. V gene TRBV2 combines with J gene TRBJ1-5, with a weak D call TRBD1 (5 bases). V was clipped by 0 bases and J by 3 bases, with 9 bases between them. This CDR3 has 15 amino acids. Germline assignment: CDR1 SNHLY and CDR2 FYNNEI. This CDR3 reads CASSEALGLNQPQHF. In nucleotides, the CDR3 is TGTGCCAGCAGTGAAGCGCTGGGGCTCAATCAGCCCCAGCATTTT.

The chain uses TRBV6-1 and TRBJ2-7, with D unresolved. CDR3 size: 13 residues. V was shortened by 5 bases and J by 6 bases, with 14 bases between the two germline ends. Germline V lookup: CDR1 MNHNS, CDR2 SASEGT. The CDR3 DNA is TGTGCCAGCAGTCCCGGGTGGTGGGGCGAGCAGTACTTC. Its protein is CASSPGWWGEQYF.

The table lists this clonotype with many counts. The chain recombines TRBV29-1 with TRBJ2-2; 11 bases fit TRBD2. V was clipped by 6 bases and J by 6 bases; unmatched bases: 9. This CDR3 is built from 15 residues. Germline-derived CDR1 and CDR2 are SQVTM and ANQGSEA. The CDR3 region is CSVESGLAGAGELFF. The DNA for the CDR3 is TGCAGCGTCGAATCTGGACTAGCGGGCGCCGGGGAGCTGTTTTTT.